This TCR beta chain came from a study of shared clonotypes between healthy human individuals. V shed 10 bases and J 2 bases; nucleotides not matched to a gene: 8. The CDR3 sequence is 13 residues long. The germline gives CDR1 MNHEY, CDR2 SVGAGI. Using immunoSEQ multiplex PCR, the repertoire was profiled, and TCRdb retains in-frame clones only, with some absent. The data show more than 2,000,000 clones, 85% to 95% seen once. Input material: naive CD4+ T cells sorted from blood. The subset is: CD45RA+ positively selected. The chain links TRBV6-5 to TRBJ2-7; 7 positions agree with TRBD1. The TCR sequence derives from a man between 18 and 35 years old in good health. The CDR3: CATHRGQTYEQYF. The CDR3, as DNA: TGTGCCACTCACAGGGGCCAAACCTACGAGCAGTACTTC.